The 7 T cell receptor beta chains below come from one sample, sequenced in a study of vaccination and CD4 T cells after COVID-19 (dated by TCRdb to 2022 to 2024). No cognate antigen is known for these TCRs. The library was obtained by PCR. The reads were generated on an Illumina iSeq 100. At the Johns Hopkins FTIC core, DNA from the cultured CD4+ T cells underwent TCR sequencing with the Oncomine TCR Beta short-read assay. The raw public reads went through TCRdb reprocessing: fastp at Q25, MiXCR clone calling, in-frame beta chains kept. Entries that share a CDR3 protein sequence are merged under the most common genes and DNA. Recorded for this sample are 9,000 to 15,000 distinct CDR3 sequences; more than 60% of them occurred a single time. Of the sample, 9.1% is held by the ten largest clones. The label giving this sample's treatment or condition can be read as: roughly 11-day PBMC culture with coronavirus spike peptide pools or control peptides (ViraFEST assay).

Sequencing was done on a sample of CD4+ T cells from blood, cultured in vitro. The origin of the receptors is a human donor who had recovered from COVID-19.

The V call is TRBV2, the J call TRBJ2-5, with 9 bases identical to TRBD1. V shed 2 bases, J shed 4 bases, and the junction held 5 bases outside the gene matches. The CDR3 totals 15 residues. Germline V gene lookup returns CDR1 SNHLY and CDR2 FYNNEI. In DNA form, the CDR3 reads TGTGCCAGCAGTGAATTGGGACAGGGTGGAGAGACCCAGTACTTC. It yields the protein CASSELGQGGETQYF.

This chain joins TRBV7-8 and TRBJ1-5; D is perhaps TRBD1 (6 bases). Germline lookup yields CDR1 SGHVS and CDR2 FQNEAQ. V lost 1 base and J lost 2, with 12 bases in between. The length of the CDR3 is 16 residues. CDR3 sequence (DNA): TGTGCCAGCAGCTTAGAGTTGGGGGCGGGCAATCAGCCCCAGCATTTT. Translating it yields CASSLELGAGNQPQHF.

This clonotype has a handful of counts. The CDR3 region is CASSMTGGPKNIQYF. In DNA form, the CDR3 reads TGTGCCAGCAGTATGACAGGGGGCCCCAAAAACATTCAGTACTTC. V gene TRBV6-1 combines with J gene TRBJ2-4, with 10 bases fitting TRBD1. The CDR3 length is 15 residues. J gave up 2 bases and V 5 bases, and 3 bases lay outside the gene matches. Germline loops: CDR1 MNHNS, CDR2 SASEGT.

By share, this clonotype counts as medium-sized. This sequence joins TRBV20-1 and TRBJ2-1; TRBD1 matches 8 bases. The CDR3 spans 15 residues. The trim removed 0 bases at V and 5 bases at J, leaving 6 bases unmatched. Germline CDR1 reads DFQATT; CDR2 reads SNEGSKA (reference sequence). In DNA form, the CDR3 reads TGCAGTGCTAGAGATGCGGCAGGGGGCAACAATGAGCAGTTCTTC. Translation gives CSARDAAGGNNEQFF.

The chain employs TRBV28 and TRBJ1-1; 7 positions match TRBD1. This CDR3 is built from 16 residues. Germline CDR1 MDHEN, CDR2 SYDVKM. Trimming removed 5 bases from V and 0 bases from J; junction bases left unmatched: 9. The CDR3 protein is CASSPADRSLNTEAFF. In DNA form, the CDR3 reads TGTGCCAGCAGTCCAGCGGACAGGTCATTGAACACTGAAGCTTTCTTT.

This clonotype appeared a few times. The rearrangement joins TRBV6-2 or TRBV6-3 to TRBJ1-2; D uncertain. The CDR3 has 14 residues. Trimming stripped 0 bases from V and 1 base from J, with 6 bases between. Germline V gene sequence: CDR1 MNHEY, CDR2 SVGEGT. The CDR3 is CASSYSQSNYGYTF. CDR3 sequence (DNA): TGTGCCAGCAGTTACTCGCAAAGTAACTATGGCTACACCTTC.

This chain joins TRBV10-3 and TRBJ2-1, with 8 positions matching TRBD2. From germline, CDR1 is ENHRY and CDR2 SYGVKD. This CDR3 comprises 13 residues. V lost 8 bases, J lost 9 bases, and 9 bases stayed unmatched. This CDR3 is CAIHTGGIGEQFF. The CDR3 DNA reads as TGTGCCATCCATACGGGAGGGATCGGTGAGCAGTTCTTC.